This entry concerns a single TCR beta chain. Primers used in a second PCR of about 7 to 12 cycles were a sample-barcoded 5' primer and a J-beta primer mix. TCRdb analysed the 5' RACE reads with MiXCR anew, one entry per CDR3 protein. The data contain about 640,000 distinct CDR3 sequences, roughly 50% of them singletons. Trimming removed 2 bases at V and 5 bases at J, with 9 bases between. From germline, CDR1 is MNHNY and CDR2 SVGAGI (reference sequence). This CDR3 has 14 amino acids. The data derive from a study of blood T cells in healthy people across ages. The chain links TRBV6-6 to TRBJ2-2, with a weak D call TRBD1 (5 bases). Sequenced: blood. This clonotype originated in a man in his sixties in good health. The CDR3 loop is CASSYKAGTGELFF. Written as DNA, the CDR3 is TGTGCCAGCAGTTACAAGGCAGGGACCGGGGAGCTGTTTTTT.